A selection of T cell receptor beta chains follows, all from one sample in a study of OX40 agonist ivuxolimab in advanced cancers. The protocol was immunoSEQ multiplex PCR, while the TCRdb copy is restricted to in-frame clones and leaves out a portion. In the table there are over 50,000 clones, about 82% of which are singletons. Material: CD4+ or CD8+ T cells sorted from blood, obtained in a trial of the OX40 agonist ivuxolimab. The receptors derive from an adult with an advanced solid tumor such as melanoma, head and neck, liver or kidney cancer. CDR3s include the opening cysteine and the closing phenylalanine or tryptophan. D genes are given only for firm matches. The size of a clone is reported for some rows only, either as once, few or many, or as a class for expanded clones.

size	V	J	D	CDR3	DNA
.	TRBV6-1	TRBJ1-1	TRBD1	CASSEFQGVHTEAFF	TGTGCCAGCAGTGAATTTCAGGGGGTGCACACTGAAGCTTTCTTT
.	TRBV28	TRBJ1-2	TRBD1	CASSPGTDSLGYTF	TGTGCCAGCAGTCCCGGGACAGATTCGCTAGGCTACACCTTC
.	TRBV2	TRBJ1-5	.	CASRGGSAGQPQHF	TGTGCCAGCAGGGGGGGCTCGGCTGGGCAGCCCCAGCATTTT
.	TRBV30	TRBJ1-2	TRBD1	CAWSITTGGGYGYTF	TGTGCCTGGAGTATAACGACAGGGGGCGGCTATGGCTACACCTTC
.	TRBV4-1	TRBJ2-3	.	CASSQVGGGMDTQYF	TGCGCCAGCAGCCAAGTAGGGGGGGGGATGGATACGCAGTATTTT
.	TRBV9	TRBJ1-1	TRBD1	CASSRTGGTEAFF	TGTGCCAGCAGCCGAACAGGGGGCACTGAAGCTTTCTTT
.	TRBV6-5	TRBJ2-7	TRBD1	CASSTRDRVSYEQYF	TGTGCCAGCAGTACTCGGGACAGGGTCTCCTACGAGCAGTACTTC
.	TRBV28	TRBJ1-6	.	CASRYTGVDNSPLHF	TGTGCCAGCAGGTATACAGGTGTAGATAATTCACCCCTCCACTTT
.	TRBV10-3	TRBJ2-5	.	CAISEGGALRETQYF	TGTGCCATCAGTGAGGGAGGGGCACTGAGAGAGACCCAGTACTTC
.	TRBV4-1	TRBJ2-5	.	CASSTQSRQPSQETQYF	TGCGCCAGCAGCACCCAAAGCCGGCAGCCATCCCAAGAGACCCAGTACTTC
.	TRBV21-1	TRBJ2-7	.	CASSKTRGQPVSYEQYF	TGTGCCAGCAGCAAAACCCGCGGTCAGCCTGTATCCTACGAGCAGTACTTC
.	TRBV6-1	TRBJ2-7	.	CASSPQVTDYEQYF	TGTGCCAGCAGTCCTCAGGTGACGGATTACGAGCAGTACTTC
once	TRBV11-2	TRBJ2-1	TRBD1	CASSLGFRGRQFF	TGTGCCAGCAGCTTAGGTTTTAGGGGGCGGCAGTTCTTC
.	TRBV7-8	TRBJ2-7	TRBD1	CASTTRQGTHEQYF	TGTGCCAGCACCACCCGACAGGGTACTCACGAGCAGTACTTC
.	TRBV15	TRBJ2-3	.	CATSRRDTHTQYF	TGTGCCACCAGCAGACGGGACACCCATACGCAGTATTTT
.	TRBV5-4	TRBJ2-3	TRBD2	CASSRGLAGGDTDTQYF	TGTGCCAGCAGCCGGGGACTAGCGGGGGGGGACACAGATACGCAGTATTTT
.	TRBV6-6	TRBJ2-7	.	CASKFYGGPISEQYF	TGTGCCAGCAAGTTCTATGGGGGGCCCATTTCCGAGCAGTACTTC
.	TRBV7-2	TRBJ2-3	TRBD1	CASSSRTGDEADTQYF	TGTGCCAGCAGCTCCCGTACAGGGGATGAAGCAGATACGCAGTATTTT
.	TRBV11-2	TRBJ2-1	.	CASSFGRGPGNEQFF	TGTGCCAGCAGCTTTGGCAGGGGCCCTGGGAATGAGCAGTTCTTC
.	TRBV18	TRBJ2-7	.	CASSPGIYEQYF	TGTGCCAGCTCACCTGGTATTTACGAGCAGTACTTC
.	TRBV11-1	TRBJ2-3	TRBD2	CASSLLLAGGTYTDTQYF	TGTGCCAGCAGCTTATTACTAGCGGGGGGAACCTACACAGATACGCAGTATTTT